This T cell receptor beta chain was captured by sequencing in a study of cytomegalovirus exposure and HLA in healthy donors. Study-wide results and limits: Owing to their indistinguishability, certain V segments, notably TRBV6-2 and TRBV6-3, were excluded.

PCR amplification relied on 60 Vbeta primers (plus 13 Jbeta primers). TCRdb keeps only in-frame clones here, not all; method: immunoSEQ multiplex PCR. The table shows roughly 200,000 clones, with 75% to 85% occurring only once. On this clone itself: Antigen unknown.

The CDR3 runs 14 residues. Germline CDR1 reads LGHNA; CDR2 reads YSLEER. V was clipped by 1 base and J by 1 base, with 7 bases between them. This clonotype originated in a girl between 5 and 17 years old in good health and CMV-seropositive. The sample was PBMCs. This chain uses TRBV4-3 with TRBJ2-5, with D uncertain. The CDR3 region is CASSQVGPQETQYF. The CDR3 coding sequence is TGCGCCAGCAGCCAAGTTGGGCCCCAAGAGACCCAGTACTTC.